The sequence of this TCR beta chain was determined in a study of T cell responses to AZD1222 COVID-19 vaccine. Study-level findings and limits: Spike-specific TCRs gained breadth and depth after people received two AZD1222 doses.

This table comes from immunoSEQ multiplex PCR, and its TCRdb copy is limited to in-frame clones, with some not included. Found here are fewer than 120,000 clones, roughly 93% of them singletons; the top ten hold 2.5% to 3.5%. Trimming stripped 3 bases from V and 0 bases from J, with 15 bases between. Germline assignment: CDR1 LGHNA and CDR2 YNFKEQ. This CDR3 spans 18 amino acids. A word on this clone: Its antigen is unidentified.

This sequence joins TRBV4-2 and TRBJ2-6; a possible D gene is TRBD2 (6 bases). The sequence derives from an adult who received the AZD1222 COVID-19 vaccine. The input for sequencing was peripheral blood, taken 28 days after the second AZD1222 dose. The CDR3: CASSQAGSLRSGANVLTF. CDR3 nucleotides: TGTGCCAGCAGCCAGGCCGGGAGTCTCCGCTCTGGGGCCAACGTCCTGACTTTC.